The 27 T cell receptor beta chains listed next were all sequenced from one sample in a study of PD-1 blockade in classical Hodgkin lymphoma. Time point defined: cycle 4 day 1 (C4D1), after more than 5 weeks of nivolumab. Patients all relapsed after autologous stem cell transplantation, and there was variation in brentuximab vedotin exposure. Profiled with immunoSEQ multiplex PCR; TCRdb holds only in-frame clones, not every one. Here the sample spans just over 20,000 clones, 70% to 75% being singletons. Sequenced here: peripheral blood mononuclear cells (PBMCs), sampled before the fourth cycle of nivolumab. The receptor set was obtained from a human donor with classical Hodgkin lymphoma.

This clone has just one count. The chain links TRBV7-9 to TRBJ2-7; D is undetermined. The CDR3 loop spans 14 amino acids. The V end lost 5 bases, the J end lost 3 bases, and 14 bases lay between the germline ends. In germline, CDR1 is SEHNR, CDR2 FQNEAQ (reference sequence). CDR3 sequence (DNA): TGTGCCAGCAGCGGGGAAGTGAAAGACTACGAGCAGTACTTC. It encodes CASSGEVKDYEQYF.

This clone was observed a single time. The rearrangement uses TRBV10-3 and TRBJ2-2; 7 positions match TRBD2. With 2 bases clipped from V and 7 bases from J, the junction kept 7 bases outside the gene matches. Germline CDR1 is ENHRY and CDR2 is SYGVKD. The CDR3 sequence is 15 residues long. The CDR3 DNA is TGTGCCATCAGTGAGAGTCCGGGCGGGAGCGGGGAGCTGTTTTTT. Translating gives CAISESPGGSGELFF.

The chain carries TRBV18 and TRBJ2-7; a possible D gene is TRBD2 (5 bases). Trimming removed 2 bases from V and 2 bases from J, with 10 bases in between. The length of the CDR3 is 14 residues. The germline gives CDR1 KGHSH, CDR2 LQKENI. The CDR3 DNA reads TGTGCCAGCTCACCAGGCGGGCAAGCCTACGAGCAGTACTTC. Translated: CASSPGGQAYEQYF.

This rearrangement joins TRBV9 to TRBJ2-7; D is possibly TRBD1 (6 bases). CDR1 is SGDLS, CDR2 YYNGEE, per germline. Trimming shortened V by 4 bases and J by 4 bases, and 15 bases separated the two germline ends. This CDR3 is 14 amino acids long. CDR3 protein: CASSINTGPYEQYF. The CDR3 coding sequence is TGTGCCAGCAGCATCAACACAGGGCCTTACGAGCAGTACTTC.

The rearrangement links TRBV10-3 to TRBJ2-7, with D perhaps matching TRBD2 (7 bases). This CDR3 contains 14 residues. Germline CDR1 ENHRY, CDR2 SYGVKD. V lost 7 bases to trimming and J lost 6 bases, with 19 bases between them. The CDR3 here is CAIKGGSGTVEQYF. CDR3 bases: TGTGCCATCAAGGGGGGGTCAGGGACGGTCGAGCAGTACTTC.

The rearrangement joins TRBV6-1 to TRBJ1-2; D might be TRBD1 (5 bases). Trimming cost V 10 bases and J 3 bases, with 12 bases left between them. Germline assignment: CDR1 MNHNS and CDR2 SASEGT. This CDR3 is 12 amino acids long. CDR3 amino acids: CATPRVYYGYTF. The CDR3 DNA is TGTGCCACACCCAGGGTTTACTATGGCTACACCTTC.

This clone was picked up one time. This chain uses TRBV7-2 with TRBJ1-1, with 12 bases that match TRBD1. J lost 3 bases, V lost 5 bases, and 7 bases had no gene match. The CDR3 is 16 residues long. CDR1 and CDR2 from the germline V gene are SGHTA and FQGNSA. In DNA form, the CDR3 reads TGTGCCAGCAGCAAAACCGGGACAGGGGGCCACACTGAAGCTTTCTTT. It translates to CASSKTGTGGHTEAFF.

The chain employs TRBV18 and TRBJ2-2, with TRBD1 matching 10 bases. V gave up 6 bases and J gave up 5 bases; unmatched junction bases: 9. The V gene's germline CDR1 is KGHSH and CDR2 LQKENI. This CDR3 has 16 amino acids. This chain's CDR3 is CASSGQGSLETGELFF. The CDR3 nucleotides are TGTGCCAGCTCGGGACAGGGGAGTTTGGAGACCGGGGAGCTGTTTTTT.

The V gene is TRBV19, the J gene TRBJ1-5; D gene ambiguous. V dropped 1 base and J dropped 0 bases, with 7 bases sitting between them. Germline CDR1 and CDR2: LNHDA and SQIVND (reference sequence). This CDR3 has 15 residues. Here the CDR3 DNA reads TGTGCCAGTAGTATAGGACAATATAGCAATCAGCCCCAGCATTTT. Translation: CASSIGQYSNQPQHF.

The chain couples TRBV7-8 to TRBJ2-5; perhaps TRBD2 as D (6 bases). Germline assignment: CDR1 SGHVS and CDR2 FQNEAQ. V was pared by 5 bases and J by 0 bases, with 13 bases between. This CDR3 is built from 15 residues. CDR3 sequence: CASSPQGGDQETQYF. CDR3 coding DNA: TGTGCCAGCAGCCCCCAGGGCGGGGACCAAGAGACCCAGTACTTC.

The chain recombines TRBV2 with TRBJ1-4, with D uncertain. The germline gives CDR1 SNHLY, CDR2 FYNNEI. With 6 bases removed from V and 0 bases from J, the gap between germline ends came to 20 bases. This CDR3 has 18 residues. The CDR3 loop is CASRARTFGVPTNEKLFF. The CDR3 DNA reads as TGTGCCAGCAGAGCCAGGACCTTTGGGGTACCAACTAATGAAAAACTGTTTTTT.

CDR3 sequence reads: CASSLVGSKNIQYF. As DNA, the CDR3 is TGTGCCAGCTCACTTGTTGGGTCCAAAAACATTCAGTACTTC. This chain connects TRBV18 to TRBJ2-4; D gene uncertain. CDR1 KGHSH and CDR2 LQKENI come from the germline V gene. Deletions cut 4 bases from V and 2 bases from J, with 9 bases between. The CDR3 has 14 amino acids.

Note on this clone: Distinct nucleotide sequences in the sample also encode this CDR3. The CDR3 DNA is TGTGCCAGCAGCCCCGGGGGCGGGAGCTCCTACAATGAGCAGTTCTTC. Translated, it gives CASSPGGGSSYNEQFF. V gene TRBV7-9 combines with J gene TRBJ2-1; tentative D call: TRBD2 (7 bases). The ends were cut back, 5 bases at V and 0 bases at J, with 14 bases in the middle. The length of the CDR3 is 16 residues. Germline V gene sequence: CDR1 SEHNR, CDR2 FQNEAQ (reference sequence).

This chain connects TRBV29-1 to TRBJ1-2; 12 bases are shared with TRBD1. V lost 4 bases to trimming and J lost 8 bases; unmatched junction nucleotides: 17. The CDR3 length is 17 residues. Germline assignment: CDR1 SQVTM and CDR2 ANQGSEA. For the CDR3, the DNA is TGCAGCGTTGGACATCTCCAACGCGGGACAGGGGGCTGGGGCTACACCTTC. It is translated as CSVGHLQRGTGGWGYTF.

This chain connects TRBV6-1 to TRBJ2-2, with unresolved D. The CDR3 spans 14 residues. Trimming took off 6 bases at V and 6 bases at J, with 14 bases between the two ends. Looked up from germline, CDR1 is MNHNS and CDR2 is SASEGT. CDR3 nucleotides: TGTGCCAGCAGCGAAACACCAGTCCCCGGGGAGCTGTTTTTT. Protein: CASSETPVPGELFF.

This clone was observed a few times. The V call is TRBV7-8, the J call TRBJ2-2, with TRBD2 matching 9 bases. The germline gives CDR1 SGHVS, CDR2 FQNEAQ. V lost 0 bases and J lost 4; bases outside the gene matches: 6. This CDR3 is 17 amino acids long. Written as DNA, the CDR3 is TGTGCCAGCAGCTTAGCTAGCGGGAGAGGGGGCACCGGGGAGCTGTTTTTT. As protein: CASSLASGRGGTGELFF.

CDR3 coding DNA: TGCGCCAGCAGCTTCGGACAGGGGGCTAACGAGCAGTACTTC. Amino acid sequence: CASSFGQGANEQYF. The chain couples TRBV5-1 to TRBJ2-5; 11 bases align to TRBD1. The J call may be incorrect, as the DNA end agrees better with TRBJ2-7. CDR3 length: 14 amino acids. Germline V gene data show CDR1 as SGHRS and CDR2 as YFSETQ.

This chain uses TRBV4-2 with TRBJ2-7; TRBD1 agrees at 9 bases. The V gene's germline CDR1 is LGHNA and CDR2 YNFKEQ. Germline trimming cut 0 bases from V and 4 bases from J; bases unmatched to any gene: 4. The CDR3 contains 15 residues. The CDR3 reads CASSQDLGQGYEQYF. CDR3 nucleotide sequence: TGTGCCAGCAGCCAAGATCTAGGACAGGGGTACGAGCAGTACTTC.

For this clone: A read error is the likely source, as a far larger clone sits one nucleotide away. The same CDR3 is also encoded by other DNA sequences in this sample. This sequence joins TRBV5-1 and TRBJ2-7, with 8 bases matching TRBD2. With 1 base clipped from V and 3 bases from J, the junction kept 9 bases outside the gene matches. Germline V lookup: CDR1 SGHRS, CDR2 YFSETQ. The CDR3 length is 16 residues. Here the CDR3 reads CASSLMASGLVYEQYF. CDR3 nucleotides: TGCGCCAGCAGCTTGATGGCTAGCGGGCTCGTCTACGAGCAGTACTTC.

Within the sample, this clone is medium-sized (0.01 to 0.1%). The V gene is TRBV7-2, the J gene TRBJ1-5; D gene unclear. The germline V gene has CDR1 SGHTA and CDR2 FQGNSA. With 4 bases removed from V and 4 bases from J, the gap between germline ends came to 8 bases. This CDR3 comprises 13 residues. CDR3 nucleotide sequence: TGTGCCAGCAGCTCCCAGGCGAATCAGCCCCAGCATTTT. Translation gives CASSSQANQPQHF.

CDR3 region: CASSLSRVNTEAFF. CDR3 DNA: TGTGCCAGCAGTTTATCGAGGGTAAACACTGAAGCTTTCTTT. V usage is TRBV27 and J usage is TRBJ1-1, with D hard to call. The CDR3 totals 14 residues. Per the germline V gene, CDR1 is MNHEY and CDR2 is SMNVEV (reference sequence). V was shortened by 0 bases and J by 2 bases, with 7 bases between the two germline ends.

This clone has just one count. This rearrangement joins TRBV10-3 to TRBJ2-1; 11 nucleotides align to TRBD2. Germline CDR1 reads ENHRY; CDR2 reads SYGVKD. The CDR3 has 16 amino acids. J gave up 8 bases and V 4 bases, and 10 bases lay outside the gene matches. The DNA for the CDR3 is TGTGCCATCAGTGGGCTAGCGGGAGGAGGTGTCGATGAGCAGTTCTTC. It specifies CAISGLAGGGVDEQFF.

The V call is TRBV9, the J call TRBJ1-3; D call uncertain. The germline V and J ends were trimmed by 0 bases and 0 bases, with 4 bases remaining between them. Germline CDR1 and CDR2: SGDLS and YYNGEE. This CDR3 contains 14 residues. CDR3 amino acids: CASSVEYSGNTIYF. CDR3 nucleotides: TGTGCCAGCAGCGTAGAATACTCTGGAAACACCATATATTTT.

This sequence joins TRBV28 and TRBJ2-7, with TRBD2 identical over 8 bases. Trimming took 5 bases from V and 2 from J; bases not matched to a gene: 5. This CDR3 is built from 14 residues. Germline assignment: CDR1 MDHEN and CDR2 SYDVKM. DNA for the CDR3: TGTGCCAGCAGTCTCCCGGGACTAGCCTACGAGCAGTACTTC. This translates into CASSLPGLAYEQYF.

The chain carries TRBV30 and TRBJ1-2; D is unresolved. Trimming removed 2 bases at V and 0 bases at J, with 16 bases between. Germline V gives CDR1 GTSNPN, CDR2 SVGIG (reference sequence). The CDR3 totals 16 residues. The CDR3 here is CAWSKRTGRTNYGYTF. Written as DNA, the CDR3 is TGTGCCTGGAGTAAACGGACGGGCAGGACTAACTATGGCTACACCTTC.

V is TRBV5-1 and J is TRBJ2-7; TRBD2 agrees at 13 bases. The junction had 8 bases not matched to a gene; V was cut back by 4 bases and J by 4 bases. The CDR3 contains 16 residues. Per the germline V gene, CDR1 is SGHRS and CDR2 is YFSETQ. Written as DNA, the CDR3 is TGCGCCAGCAGCATCGGGACTAGCGGGAATCTGTACGAGCAGTACTTC. Translating it yields CASSIGTSGNLYEQYF.

The V call is TRBV6-1, the J call TRBJ1-5; D may be TRBD1 (6 bases). V shed 6 bases and J shed 0 bases, with 12 bases lying between them. CDR3 size: 15 residues. Germline V gene lookup returns CDR1 MNHNS and CDR2 SASEGT. The CDR3 here is CASRNRDNSNQPQHF. In nucleotides, the CDR3 is TGTGCCAGCAGAAACAGGGATAATAGCAATCAGCCCCAGCATTTT.